Below, one T cell receptor (beta chain) is given with its context. There are a few counts of this clonotype. Its cognate antigen has yet to be identified. Base qualities are not at hand, and no much larger clone is one base apart. Sequencing was carried out with an Illumina NovaSeq 6000. TCRalpha and TCRbeta cDNA libraries were constructed by 5'RACE with constant-segment primers, with sample barcodes and unique molecular identifiers being introduced. Trizol reagent was used to extract RNA from every sample. The libraries were amplified in two PCR steps, and the second step added a second sample barcode and Illumina TruSeq adapters. Sequencing of the libraries was done on an Illumina NovaSeq, producing 2 x 150 bp paired-end reads. In the original analysis: With migec v1.2.7, reads were demultiplexed and then collapsed into UMI-guided consensus sequences. Using mixcr v2.1.11, UMI consensuses were aligned to TRA and TRB V and J templates and then assembled into clonotypes. Expanded or contracted clonotypes were those called significant by both edgeR and NoisET, with noise models trained on biological replicates. For edgeR calls, a false discovery rate-adjusted p below 0.01 and a log2 fold-change threshold of 1 were applied. PCA with hierarchical clustering of max-normalized trajectories of the 1000 most abundant clonotypes was used as exploratory dynamics analysis. The CD4 or CD8 phenotype of responding clones was assigned using the separately sequenced CD4+ and CD8+ repertoires. TCRdb reworked the public reads: Q25 trimming with fastp, MiXCR clone assembly, productive beta chains retained. For every CDR3 protein sequence, its rows merge into one entry that carries the most common genes and DNA. What appears here as the V and J calls and clone size reflects TCRdb's work, not the paper's. This sample lists 90,000 to 120,000 distinct CDR3 sequences; 15% to 20% were detected once. The top ten hold roughly 6% of the sample.

Ficoll-Paque density gradient centrifugation was the method used to isolate PBMCs. The germline V gene gives CDR1 as SGHAT and CDR2 as FQNNGV. The CDR3 measures 16 amino acids from cysteine to phenylalanine. CDR3 DNA only is kept here, 48 bases in frame from base 1. The V end gives up 3 bases and the J end 10 bases, leaving 12 bases in the junction not matched to a gene. This sample was taken from a study of T-cell memory formation after mild COVID-19 (dated by TCRdb to the early 2020s). About the study as a whole: TCR sequence clusters from the two donors were largely donor specific. In a couple of donors, T-cell clones that expanded and contracted after mild COVID-19 were tracked by sequencing TCRalpha and TCRbeta repertoires over time. The cohort was made up of two young adult volunteers, one female and one male, who were previously healthy. Overall study outcomes, separate from this receptor: Contracting CD4+ clones turned up mainly in the CM and EM memory subsets, whereas EMRA was where CD8+ clones were enriched. The detection of some responding clones in pre-infection memory suggests that pre-existing cross-reactive memory T cells joined the SARS-CoV-2 response. Clones contracting from day 15 to 85 had balanced CD4/CD8 phenotypes, while a second wave expanding from day 15 to 37 was biased towards CD4+. Only a couple of mild cases were covered in the study, and larger cohorts including severe cases with pre-infection samples were considered necessary. SARS-CoV-2 specificity of the second-wave clones peaking on day 37 was not confirmed.

Sequencing was carried out using PBMCs or a T cell subset sorted from them (not recorded which). The chain employs TRBV11-2 and TRBJ2-1, and 10 bases in between align with TRBD2. This clonotype originated in a man between 18 and 29 years old who had mild COVID-19 (a few samples of this study predate the infection). The sample titles of this study are shuffled in the database, so cell type and time point are left out; the donor was told from shared clones. The sequenced DNA: TGTGCCAGCAGCTTGAGAGCGGGGGGGACCTCAGGGGAGCAGTTCTTC. This translates into CASSLRAGGTSGEQFF.